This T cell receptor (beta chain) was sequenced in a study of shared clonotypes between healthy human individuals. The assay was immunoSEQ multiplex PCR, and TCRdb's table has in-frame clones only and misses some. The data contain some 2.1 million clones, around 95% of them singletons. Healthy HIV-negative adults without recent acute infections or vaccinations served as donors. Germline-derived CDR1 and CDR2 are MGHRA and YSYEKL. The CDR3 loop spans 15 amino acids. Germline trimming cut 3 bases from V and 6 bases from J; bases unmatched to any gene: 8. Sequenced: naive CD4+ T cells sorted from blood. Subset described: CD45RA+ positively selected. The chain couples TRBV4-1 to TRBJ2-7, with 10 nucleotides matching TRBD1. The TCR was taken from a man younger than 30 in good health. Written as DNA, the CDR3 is TGCGCCAGCAGCCAGCGGGACAGGGGCCTAGGCGAGCAGTACTTC. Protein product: CASSQRDRGLGEQYF.